This T cell receptor (beta chain) is from a study of blood T cells in healthy people across ages. With respect to this clonotype: What it binds is unknown.

The CDR3 has 15 residues. The V gene lost 4 bases and the J gene lost 2 bases, with 14 bases spanning the gap. Germline-derived CDR1 and CDR2 are MNHEY and SVGAGI. The use of a sample-barcoded 5' primer and a J-beta primer mix characterized a second PCR of about 7 to 12 cycles. TCRdb ran MiXCR on the 5' RACE reads and lists one entry per CDR3 protein. This sample has about 1.5 million distinct CDR3 sequences, with around 39% found just once. Study conclusions and caveats: The study could not conclusively compare naive and antigen-experienced cells, given its unsorted PBMCs. Older age coincided with a roughly linear decline in TCR beta diversity per million T cells.

The sequenced material came from blood. The chain links TRBV6-5 to TRBJ2-5; D is perhaps TRBD2 (5 bases). The sequence came from a woman between 18 and 29 years old in good health. The CDR3 DNA reads as TGTGCCAGCAGTTCCACCCTGAGGGCGCAAGAGACCCAGTACTTC. It yields the protein CASSSTLRAQETQYF.